This T cell receptor beta chain comes out of a study of metastatic and nonmetastatic thyroid tumors. Study-level background: Thyroid patients, malignant and benign, had repertoires compared across blood and tumor or nodule tissue.

Patients were all untreated before their thyroid surgery. This clone is termed medium-sized. The germline gives CDR1 MNHNS, CDR2 SASEGT. The CDR3 contains 15 residues. V trimming: 9 bases; J trimming: 0 bases; junction bases outside the gene matches: 8. TCRdb redid the clone calls on the PCR reads using MiXCR. The table includes some 36,000 clones, roughly a sixth detected once. The J gene is TRBJ2-7, the V gene TRBV6-1, with 10 positions matching TRBD2. The sequenced sample consisted of blood. The sequence derives from a male donor with papillary thyroid cancer or a benign thyroid nodule (not recorded which). Some clones in this sample may be carry-over from other donors' samples. The DNA for the CDR3 is TGTGCCAGTCAAGGGGGGACTAGCGTCTCCTACGAGCAGTACTTC. Translation: CASQGGTSVSYEQYF.